Listed below are T cell receptor beta chains from one sample, sequenced in a study of T cells in Graves' hyperthyroidism and ophthalmopathy. TCRdb processed the multiplex PCR reads anew with MiXCR; each CDR3 protein has one entry. In the table there are 660,000 or so distinct CDR3 sequences, nearly 45% of which are singletons. Sequenced material: peripheral blood or thyroid tissue (not recorded which). Receptors were obtained from an adult man with Graves' disease, either hyperthyroidism or ophthalmopathy (not recorded which). Each CDR3 is given with its conserved first and last residue. The order of the fields is clone size, J gene, D gene, V gene, CDR3 DNA, CDR3 protein. A D gene is named only where the DNA matches it firmly. Clone size is shown for a subset of rows, as once, few, many or a class of expanded clone.

. | TRBJ1-4 | . | TRBV11-3 | TGTGCCAGCAGCTTCTTGGGTAGTAGTGAAAAACTGTTTTTT | CASSFLGSSEKLFF
many | TRBJ2-3 | . | TRBV10-3 | TGTGCCATCAGCACTACAGATACGCAGTATTTT | CAISTTDTQYF
. | TRBJ2-3 | . | TRBV7-8 | TGTGCCAGCAGCTCTTATATAGATACGCAGTATTTT | CASSSYIDTQYF
few | TRBJ2-7 | TRBD2 | TRBV7-8 | TGTGCCAGCAGCTCCGTGGGGGGGGACGAGCAGTACTTC | CASSSVGGDEQYF
many | TRBJ1-5 | . | TRBV10-3 | TGTGCCATCAGTGGAGGGGATAGCAATCAGCCCCAGCATTTT | CAISGGDSNQPQHF
. | TRBJ2-7 | TRBD1 | TRBV2 | TGTGCCAGCAGTGAATTCGAGGGGGCGGAGGAGCAGTACTTC | CASSEFEGAEEQYF
. | TRBJ1-4 | TRBD1 | TRBV2 | TGTGCCAGCAGTGATTCGGACAGGACTAATGAAAAACTGTTTTTT | CASSDSDRTNEKLFF
few | TRBJ1-5 | . | TRBV6-5 | TGTGCCAGCAGTACAGTGACGAGTCAGCCCCAGCATTTT | CASSTVTSQPQHF
. | TRBJ1-1 | . | TRBV5-1 | TGCGCCAGCAGCTTCCGACAGGTGTACTTGAACACTGAAACTTTCTTT | CASSFRQVYLNTETFF
. | TRBJ1-2 | TRBD1 | TRBV19 | TGTGCCACTTTGGACAGGGGTCGGTATGGCTACACCTTC | CATLDRGRYGYTF
. | TRBJ1-1 | . | TRBV7-2 | TGTGCCAGCAGCTCGAAGTATGGGGGGTACACTGAAGCTTTCTTT | CASSSKYGGYTEAFF
. | TRBJ1-4 | . | TRBV7-9 | TGCGCCAGCAGCCCGCGGGGGGAATCTAATGAAAAACTGTTTTTT | CASSPRGESNEKLFF
. | TRBJ2-7 | . | TRBV29-1 | TGCAGCGTACGGGACGGAGGGATCTACGAGCAGTACTTC | CSVRDGGIYEQYF
many | TRBJ2-7 | . | TRBV29-1 | TGCAGCGTGGGGGGGACTCCGGGACAACCGTACGAGCAGTACTTC | CSVGGTPGQPYEQYF
. | TRBJ2-5 | TRBD2 | TRBV29-1 | TGCAGCGTAGGACGGACTAGCGAAGAGACCCAGTACTTC | CSVGRTSEETQYF
once | TRBJ2-7 | TRBD1 | TRBV7-2 | TGTGCCAGCGGCATCCCGGGACAGGAGTATCACGAGCAGTGCTTC | CASGIPGQEYHEQCF
. | TRBJ1-4 | . | TRBV15 | TGTGCCACCAGCAGTAAGGCAAGTGATGAAAAACTGTTTTTT | CATSSKASDEKLFF
few | TRBJ1-1 | . | TRBV19 | TGTGCCAGTAGTATGGGGAATGCAGGGGAGACTGAAGCTTTCTTT | CASSMGNAGETEAFF
few | TRBJ2-7 | . | TRBV19 | TGTGCCAGTAGTATCCGGGGACAATACTACGAGCAGTACTTC | CASSIRGQYYEQYF
. | TRBJ1-2 | . | TRBV29-1 | TGCAGCGGGGGGAGAGGAATACGAGGCTACACCTTC | CSGGRGIRGYTF
. | TRBJ1-4 | . | TRBV10-3 | TGTGCCTGGAGTGAGAGATTCGAAAAACTGTTTTTT | CAWSERFEKLFF
. | TRBJ2-2 | . | TRBV7-6 | TGCGCCAGCAGCCAGGGGTGGTCGGACACCGGGGAGCTGTTTTTT | CASSQGWSDTGELFF